The present TCR beta chain was sequenced within a study of cytomegalovirus exposure and HLA in healthy donors. V gave up 3 bases and J gave up 6 bases; unmatched junction bases: 15. Germline CDR1 is SGHRS and CDR2 is YFSETQ. CDR3 length: 17 residues. Primers included in the PCR were 60 Vbeta and 13 Jbeta primers. Sequencing was performed with immunoSEQ multiplex PCR; in TCRdb, only in-frame clones are kept and a portion is missing. The sample has 90,000 to 140,000 clones; 65% to 85% are singletons. The rearrangement links TRBV5-1 to TRBJ2-3; TRBD2 matches at 8 bases. Sequencing was performed on PBMCs. The TCR originated in a male donor in good health and CMV-seronegative. CDR3 DNA sequence: TGCGCCAGCAGCTGGCAATCGGGGACTAGGGTCTTGGATACGCAGTATTTT. Its protein is CASSWQSGTRVLDTQYF.